This T cell receptor beta chain came from a study of blood T cell repertoires in COVID-19. Study in general: Acute-phase and convalescent COVID-19 samples originated in the United States, Italy and Spain.

Clones were sequenced by immunoSEQ multiplex PCR, and TCRdb holds only the in-frame ones, with some missing. The sample has 180,000 or so clones, about 82% seen once; the top ten hold around 6%. The CDR3 consists of 14 residues. The V and J ends lost 9 bases and 4 bases, in that order; junction bases with no gene match: 9. The germline CDR1 and CDR2 sequences are MNHEY and SVGAGI. The sequence was obtained from a man in his forties with acute COVID-19. V gene TRBV6-5 combines with J gene TRBJ2-1, with 7 bases that match TRBD2. The specimen was PBMCs or T cells enriched from blood (not recorded which). The CDR3 is CASLPTSRYNEQFF. The CDR3, as DNA: TGTGCCAGTCTACCGACTAGCCGGTACAATGAGCAGTTCTTC.